These T cell receptor beta chains were read from a single sample in a study of T-cell memory formation after mild COVID-19. TCRdb re-derived calls from the 5' RACE reads in MiXCR, one entry per CDR3 protein. This sample yields 400,000 or so distinct CDR3 sequences, of which roughly 21% are seen a single time; around an eighth belongs to the top ten. The sequenced material came from PBMCs or a T cell subset sorted from them (not recorded which). Receptors were obtained from an adult woman who had mild COVID-19 (a few samples of this study predate the infection). Cell type and time point are not known. Both conserved end residues are part of each CDR3. The order of the fields is V gene, D gene, clone size, J gene, CDR3 DNA, CDR3 protein. A D gene is named only where the DNA matches it firmly. Clone size, where shown, is once, few, many, or a class for clones that have expanded.

TRBV20-1,-,-,TRBJ2-3,TGCAGTGCTAGGGTGGGGGGACTCACAGATACGCAGTATTTT,CSARVGGLTDTQYF
TRBV7-2,-,-,TRBJ2-1,TGTGCCAGCAGCCATTACAATGAGCAGTTCTTC,CASSHYNEQFF
TRBV5-5,-,few,TRBJ2-2,TGTGCCAGCAGCTTGGCCGACGGGACCCGCGGGCTGTTTTTT,CASSLADGTRGLFF
TRBV6-2/TRBV6-3,-,-,TRBJ1-6,TGTGCCAGCAGCGCTGCTCACAAGGACAGTTTGGAATCAGACCTCCTCCACTTT,CASSAAHKDSLESDLLHF
TRBV5-1,-,few,TRBJ1-1,TGCGCCAGCAGCCCTCATGGGGTAGGCACTGAAGCTTTCTTT,CASSPHGVGTEAFF
TRBV5-6,TRBD1,few,TRBJ1-2,TGTGCCAGCAGCCCTCAGGGGGCTCGGTATGGCTACACCTTC,CASSPQGARYGYTF
TRBV20-1,TRBD1,-,TRBJ1-1,TGCAGTGCTAGAGATCGGGGGCAGGGGGCGGAAGCTTTCTTT,CSARDRGQGAEAFF
TRBV11-1,-,few,TRBJ2-5,TGTGCCAGCAGCCCTTACACGGGGACACTTAAAGAGACCCAGTACTTC,CASSPYTGTLKETQYF
TRBV2,-,-,TRBJ1-1,TGTGCCAGCATCGACAGTCACACTGAAGCTTTCTTT,CASIDSHTEAFF
TRBV7-8,-,-,TRBJ2-2,TGTGCCAGCAGGACTAGTCGAAGCGGGGAGCTGTTTTTT,CASRTSRSGELFF
TRBV20-1,-,-,TRBJ2-1,TGCAGTGCTAGCGTCCAGTCCCCGGGACTTACCTACAATGAGCAGTTCTTC,CSASVQSPGLTYNEQFF
TRBV4-2,TRBD1,many,TRBJ1-1,TGTGCCAGCAGCCCGGACAGGGGCACTGAAGCTTTCTTT,CASSPDRGTEAFF
TRBV18,-,-,TRBJ2-2,TGTGCCAGCTCACCACCGGCAGGGAACACCGGGGAGCTGATTTTT,CASSPPAGNTGELIF
TRBV7-3,TRBD1,-,TRBJ2-1,TGTGCCAGCAGCAGTTGGGACAGGGGAGAGGACAATGAGCAGTTCTTC,CASSSWDRGEDNEQFF
TRBV20-1,TRBD1,-,TRBJ1-3,TGCAGTGCTAGGTTTATTCCGGGACAGGGTGTAGCGGGAGTTGGAAACACCATATATTTT,CSARFIPGQGVAGVGNTIYF
TRBV6-5,TRBD2,few,TRBJ2-3,TGTGCCAGCAGTTACCTCGGGAGGGGGAATACGCAGTATTTT,CASSYLGRGNTQYF
TRBV6-2/TRBV6-3,-,-,TRBJ2-7,TGTGCCAGCAGTTACTCGGCCGGGGCCTACGAGCAGTACTTC,CASSYSAGAYEQYF
TRBV11-1,-,-,TRBJ1-1,TGTGCCAGCAGCTTATGGGTAGGGCCTCCGAACACTGAAGCTTTCTTT,CASSLWVGPPNTEAFF
TRBV18,-,-,TRBJ2-1,TGTGCCAGCTCACCCACCTCCTTAGGGTACGGGGGATCCTACAATGAGCAGTTCTTC,CASSPTSLGYGGSYNEQFF
TRBV6-2/TRBV6-3,-,few,TRBJ2-7,TGTGCCAGCCGGTTAAGGGGCTACGAGCAGTACTTC,CASRLRGYEQYF
TRBV18,-,few,TRBJ2-1,TGTGCCAGCTCGCTGGGCCTGAGGAATGAGCAGTTCTTC,CASSLGLRNEQFF
TRBV12-3/TRBV12-4,-,-,TRBJ2-3,TGTGCCAGCAGTCCCCAAGGGGCCACTGGAGCAGATACGCAGTATTTT,CASSPQGATGADTQYF
TRBV19,TRBD2,few,TRBJ2-1,TGTGCCAGTAGTAGGCCTTTAGCGGGGGGAGAGAATGAGCAGTTCTTC,CASSRPLAGGENEQFF
TRBV20-1,TRBD1,few,TRBJ2-1,TGCAGTGCCAGACAGGGGGGGGGCTCCTACAATGAGCAGTTCTTC,CSARQGGGSYNEQFF
TRBV7-8,-,-,TRBJ1-6,TGTGCCAGCAGCCCATCGTCGGCTACCTATAATTCACCCCTCCACTTT,CASSPSSATYNSPLHF
TRBV5-1,TRBD1,few,TRBJ1-1,TGCGCCAGCAGCGTGGATCCAACAGGGGAAATGAACACTGAAGCTTTCTTT,CASSVDPTGEMNTEAFF
TRBV19,-,few,TRBJ2-7,TGTGCCAGTAGTTACTCGCAGGGGTACGAGCAGTACTTC,CASSYSQGYEQYF
TRBV9,-,-,TRBJ2-3,TGTGCCAGCAACGCGGGTACAGATACGCAGTATTTT,CASNAGTDTQYF
TRBV12-3/TRBV12-4,-,few,TRBJ1-3,TGTGCCAGCAGTTTATCAGCGACTGGAAACACCATATATTTT,CASSLSATGNTIYF
TRBV12-3/TRBV12-4,-,-,TRBJ1-4,TGTGCCAGCAGTTTAAGTGAAAAACTGTTTTTT,CASSLSEKLFF
TRBV7-6,TRBD2,-,TRBJ2-2,TGTGCCAGCAGCTTAGCGCGGAGTAGCGGGCCGACCGGGGAGCTGTTTTTT,CASSLARSSGPTGELFF
TRBV20-1,-,few,TRBJ2-4,TGCAGTGCTTCAAAAGACAATTCCAAAAACATTCAGTACTTC,CSASKDNSKNIQYF
TRBV9,-,once,TRBJ2-1,TGTGCCAGCAGCGTTCAGGGCTCCTACAATGAGCAGTTCTTC,CASSVQGSYNEQFF
TRBV5-1,TRBD1,few,TRBJ1-1,TGCGCCAGCAGCTACCTCCGGGACAGGGGGCCACGGGACACTGAAGCTTTCTTT,CASSYLRDRGPRDTEAFF
TRBV30,-,-,TRBJ2-3,TGTGCCTGGAGTCCACGACAGACGATCACAGATACGCAGTATTTT,CAWSPRQTITDTQYF
TRBV18,TRBD1,many,TRBJ2-7,TGTGCCAGCTCACCGAATGCCGGGACAGGGGGCACCGAGCAGTACTTC,CASSPNAGTGGTEQYF
TRBV7-7,TRBD2,-,TRBJ2-5,TGTGCTAGCAGCCTGGGACTAGCTCTTAGCCAGGAGACCCAGTACTTC,CASSLGLALSQETQYF
TRBV6-2/TRBV6-3,TRBD2,few,TRBJ2-5,TGTGCCAGCAGACCCCTCGGGACTAGCGGGGAGACCCAGTACTTC,CASRPLGTSGETQYF
TRBV7-9,TRBD2,few,TRBJ2-5,TGTGCCAGCAGCTTGGGTCCCATAGCGGGACAAGAGACCCAGTACTTC,CASSLGPIAGQETQYF
TRBV27,TRBD2,-,TRBJ2-2,TGTGCCAGCAGTTTTAAGGCAGCGGGAGGAACCGGGGAGCTGTTTTTT,CASSFKAAGGTGELFF
TRBV20-1,-,-,TRBJ2-1,TGCAGTGCTAGAGATCTAGGGCAGTACAATGAGCAGTTCTTC,CSARDLGQYNEQFF
TRBV10-3,-,-,TRBJ2-6,TGTGCCATCGGGGCCAACGTCCTGACTTTC,CAIGANVLTF
TRBV7-9,-,-,TRBJ2-5,TGTGCCAGCAGCTTAGGGACGATGGAGACCCAGTACTTC,CASSLGTMETQYF
TRBV5-1,-,-,TRBJ2-3,TGCGCCAGCAGCTTTCGCCCAAACGCCCCCGCCCCAGATACGCAGTATTTT,CASSFRPNAPAPDTQYF
TRBV6-5,TRBD1,few,TRBJ2-6,TGTGCCAGCAGCCCCCTGGACAGGGCCCCGGGAGGGGCCAACGTCCTGACTTTC,CASSPLDRAPGGANVLTF
TRBV12-3/TRBV12-4,TRBD1,few,TRBJ2-5,TGTGCCAGCAGTTGGCCAGGGGGCTTAGAGACCCAGTACTTC,CASSWPGGLETQYF
TRBV20-1,TRBD1,-,TRBJ1-2,TGCAGTGCTAGACTACAGGGGAACTATGGCTACACCTTC,CSARLQGNYGYTF
TRBV20-1,-,-,TRBJ2-7,TGCAGTGCTAGAAAATATAGGGAATCCTACGAGCAGTACTTC,CSARKYRESYEQYF
TRBV5-1,-,-,TRBJ2-7,TGCGCCAGCAACCCTGGCTCCCCTTCCTACGAGCAGTACTTC,CASNPGSPSYEQYF
TRBV4-1,TRBD2,-,TRBJ2-3,TGCGCCAGCAGCCAAGGGACTAGCAGAACAGATACGCAGTATTTT,CASSQGTSRTDTQYF
TRBV12-3/TRBV12-4,TRBD1,-,TRBJ1-1,TGTGCCACCCAAGCCGGGACAGGGCTTTTGGGCACTGAAGCTTTCTTT,CATQAGTGLLGTEAFF
TRBV15,TRBD1,-,TRBJ1-2,TGTGCCACCAGCGGCCCCGGGACAGGCGCCTATGGCTACACCTTC,CATSGPGTGAYGYTF
TRBV15,-,-,TRBJ2-7,TGTGCCACCAGCAGAATATTAGGGAACGAGCAGTACTTC,CATSRILGNEQYF